This TCR beta chain appears in the sequencing data of a study of blood T cell repertoires in COVID-19. The authors' processing: Scientists estimated how many nucleated cells there were by amplifying reference gene primers. Profiled with immunoSEQ multiplex PCR; TCRdb holds only in-frame clones, not every one. Clone size and the V and J calls come from that table; the DNA yielded D and trimming. The top ten clones hold over 5.5% of a sample with some 56,000 clones, around 81% of them seen once. Germline V CDR1 and CDR2: LNHDA, SQIVND (reference sequence). V gave up 1 base and J gave up 5 bases, with 9 bases separating them. The CDR3 contains 14 residues.

The receptor comes from a man aged 55 to 70 with acute or convalescent COVID-19. The chain recombines TRBV19 with TRBJ1-5, with D tentatively TRBD1 (6 bases). Sequenced input: peripheral blood. As DNA, the CDR3 is TGTGCCAGTAGTATAGTACAGGGCCATCAGCCCCAGCATTTT. It is translated as CASSIVQGHQPQHF. The whole variable domain, filled in from reference TRBV19 and TRBJ1-5, reads DGGITQSPKYLFRKEGQNVTLSCEQNLNHDAMYWYRQDPGQGLRLIYYSQIVNDFQKGDIAEGYSVSREKKESFPLTVTSAQKNPTAFYLCASSIVQGHQPQHFGDGTRLSIL.